This TCR beta chain was found in a study of blood T cells in healthy people across ages. Study-wide results and caveats: The fall in TCR beta diversity per million T cells was roughly linear with age. Strong correlation was found linking TCR beta diversity to naive T cell percentage.

A remark on this clonotype: Antigen: not known. One end of the junction does not line up with germline, which may come from a read error.

Using a J-beta primer mix together with a sample-barcoded 5' primer, a second PCR was run for roughly 7 to 11 cycles. Each cDNA molecule, via a template-switch adaptor with 12 random nucleotides, was tagged. TCRdb redid the calling of the 5' RACE reads with MiXCR, one entry per CDR3 protein. The sample holds about a million distinct CDR3 sequences, roughly half seen once. The germline gives CDR1 MNHNS, CDR2 SASEGT. The CDR3 has 14 amino acids. This TCR was sampled from an older woman in good health. Sample: blood. The chain uses TRBV6-1 and TRBJ1-4; no reliable D call. Written as DNA, the CDR3 is TGTGCCAGCAGTGGACAAGGGTCTAAAGAAAAACTGTTTTTT. Amino acid sequence: CASSGQGSKEKLFF.